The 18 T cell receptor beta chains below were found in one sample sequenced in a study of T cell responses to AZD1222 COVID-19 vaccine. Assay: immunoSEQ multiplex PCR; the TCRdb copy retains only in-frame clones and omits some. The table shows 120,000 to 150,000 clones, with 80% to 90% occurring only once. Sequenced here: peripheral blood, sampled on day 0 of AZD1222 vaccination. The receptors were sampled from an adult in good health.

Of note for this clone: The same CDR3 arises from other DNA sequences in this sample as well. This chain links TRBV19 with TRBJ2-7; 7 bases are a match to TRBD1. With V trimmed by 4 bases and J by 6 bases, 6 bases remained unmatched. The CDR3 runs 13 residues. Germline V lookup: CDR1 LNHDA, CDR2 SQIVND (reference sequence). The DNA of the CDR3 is TGTGCCAGTAGTACACGGACAGGCGGCGAGCAGTACTTC. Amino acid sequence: CASSTRTGGEQYF.

For the CDR3, the DNA is TGTGCCAGCAGCTTTAGGGGGCGAGGTCGGGAGCTGTTTTTT. This translates into CASSFRGRGRELFF. The rearrangement joins TRBV7-8 to TRBJ2-2; 7 positions agree with TRBD1. After removal of 3 bases from V and 9 bases from J, the junction contained 7 bases not matched to a gene. The CDR3 runs 14 residues. The germline CDR1 and CDR2 sequences are SGHVS and FQNEAQ.

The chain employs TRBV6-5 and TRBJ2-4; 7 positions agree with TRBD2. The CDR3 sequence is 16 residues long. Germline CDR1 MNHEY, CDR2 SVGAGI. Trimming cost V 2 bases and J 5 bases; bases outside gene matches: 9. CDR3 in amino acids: CASSYGGGSGENIQYF. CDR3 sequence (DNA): TGTGCCAGCAGTTACGGCGGGGGAAGCGGAGAAAACATTCAGTACTTC.

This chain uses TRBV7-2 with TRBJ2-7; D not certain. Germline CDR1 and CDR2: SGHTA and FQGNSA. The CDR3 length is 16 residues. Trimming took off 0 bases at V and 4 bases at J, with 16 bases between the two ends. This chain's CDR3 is CASSLALSDPPYEQYF. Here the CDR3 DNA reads TGTGCCAGCAGCTTAGCCCTCTCGGACCCACCTTACGAGCAGTACTTC.

This CDR3 reads CASSLMGGTNYGYTF. CDR3 sequence (DNA): TGTGCCAGCAGCTTAATGGGGGGGACAAACTATGGCTACACCTTC. J is TRBJ1-2 and V is TRBV7-8; D is possibly TRBD1 (6 bases). Germline V gene lookup returns CDR1 SGHVS and CDR2 FQNEAQ. Trimming took off 2 bases at V and 2 bases at J, with 12 bases between the two ends. The CDR3 covers 15 residues.

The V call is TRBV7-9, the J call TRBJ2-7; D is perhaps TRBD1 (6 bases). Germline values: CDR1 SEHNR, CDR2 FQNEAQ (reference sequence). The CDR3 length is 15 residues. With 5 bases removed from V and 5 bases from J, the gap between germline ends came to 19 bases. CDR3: CASSPRTAWGNEQYF. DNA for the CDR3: TGTGCCAGCAGCCCAAGGACAGCCTGGGGGAACGAGCAGTACTTC. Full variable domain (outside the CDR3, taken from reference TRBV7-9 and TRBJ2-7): DTGVSQNPRHKITKRGQNVTFRCDPISEHNRLYWYRQTLGQGPEFLTYFQNEAQLEKSRLLSDRFSAERPKGSFSTLEIQRTEQGDSAMYLCASSPRTAWGNEQYFGPGTRLTVT.

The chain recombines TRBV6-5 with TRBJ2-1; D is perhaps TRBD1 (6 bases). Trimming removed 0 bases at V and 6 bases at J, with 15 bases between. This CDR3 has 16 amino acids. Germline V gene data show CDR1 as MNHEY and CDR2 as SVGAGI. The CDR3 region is CASSYSAGEGVNEQFF. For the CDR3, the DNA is TGTGCCAGCAGTTACTCCGCAGGGGAAGGGGTCAATGAGCAGTTCTTC.

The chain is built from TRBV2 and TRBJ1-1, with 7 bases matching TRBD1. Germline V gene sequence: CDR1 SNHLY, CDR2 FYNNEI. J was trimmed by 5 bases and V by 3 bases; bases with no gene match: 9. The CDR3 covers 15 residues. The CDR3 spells CASSDFEGGYTEAFF. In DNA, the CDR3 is TGTGCCAGCAGTGATTTTGAAGGGGGCTATACTGAAGCTTTCTTT.

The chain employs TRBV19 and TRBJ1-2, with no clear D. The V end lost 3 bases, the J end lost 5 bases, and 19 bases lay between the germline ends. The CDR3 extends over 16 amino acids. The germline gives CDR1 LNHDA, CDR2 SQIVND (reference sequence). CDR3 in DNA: TGTGCCAGTAGTATCCGAAGGTCCCAGGCTCCTTATGGCTACACCTTC. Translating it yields CASSIRRSQAPYGYTF.

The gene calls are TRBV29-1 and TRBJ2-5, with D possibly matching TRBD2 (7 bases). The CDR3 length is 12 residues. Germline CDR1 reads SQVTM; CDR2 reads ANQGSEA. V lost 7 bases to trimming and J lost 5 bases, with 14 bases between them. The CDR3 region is CSAAGAGETQYF. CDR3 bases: TGCAGCGCTGCGGGGGCGGGTGAGACCCAGTACTTC.

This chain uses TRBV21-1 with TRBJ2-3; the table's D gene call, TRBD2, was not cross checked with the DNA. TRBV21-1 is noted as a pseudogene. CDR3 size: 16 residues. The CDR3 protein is CARPTGESGSTDTQYF. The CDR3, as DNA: TGTGCCAGACCAACCGGAGAGAGCGGGAGCACAGATACGCAGTATTTT.

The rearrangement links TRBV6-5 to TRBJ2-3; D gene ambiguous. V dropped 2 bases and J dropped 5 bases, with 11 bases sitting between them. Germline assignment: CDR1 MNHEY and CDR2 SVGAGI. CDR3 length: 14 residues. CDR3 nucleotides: TGTGCCAGCAGTTACCACCGTTACGGAGATACGCAGTATTTT. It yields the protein CASSYHRYGDTQYF.

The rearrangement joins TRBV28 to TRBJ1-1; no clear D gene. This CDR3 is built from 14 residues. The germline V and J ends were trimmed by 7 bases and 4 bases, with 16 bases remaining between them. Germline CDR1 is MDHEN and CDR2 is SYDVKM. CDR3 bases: TGTGCCAGCACCACCTATCCGGGCTTCACTGAAGCTTTCTTT. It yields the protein CASTTYPGFTEAFF.

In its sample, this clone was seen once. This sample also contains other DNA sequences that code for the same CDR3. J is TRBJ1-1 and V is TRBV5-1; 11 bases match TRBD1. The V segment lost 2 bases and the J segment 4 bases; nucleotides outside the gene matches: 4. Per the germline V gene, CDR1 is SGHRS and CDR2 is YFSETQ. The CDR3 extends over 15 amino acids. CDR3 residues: CASSLAGTGGTEAFF. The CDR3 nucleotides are TGCGCCAGCAGCTTAGCCGGGACAGGGGGCACTGAAGCTTTCTTT.

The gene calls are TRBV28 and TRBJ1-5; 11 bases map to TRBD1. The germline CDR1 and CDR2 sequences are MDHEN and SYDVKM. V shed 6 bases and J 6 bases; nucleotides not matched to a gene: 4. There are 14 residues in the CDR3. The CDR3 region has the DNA TGTGCCAGCAGGGCGGGACAGGGGGGTCAGCCCCAGCATTTT. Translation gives CASRAGQGGQPQHF.

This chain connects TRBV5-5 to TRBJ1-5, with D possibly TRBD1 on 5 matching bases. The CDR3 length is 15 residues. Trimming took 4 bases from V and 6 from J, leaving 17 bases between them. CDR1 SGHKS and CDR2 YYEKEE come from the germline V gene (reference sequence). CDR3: CASSGGARHAQPQHF. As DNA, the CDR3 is TGTGCCAGCAGCGGAGGGGCCAGGCACGCTCAGCCCCAGCATTTT.

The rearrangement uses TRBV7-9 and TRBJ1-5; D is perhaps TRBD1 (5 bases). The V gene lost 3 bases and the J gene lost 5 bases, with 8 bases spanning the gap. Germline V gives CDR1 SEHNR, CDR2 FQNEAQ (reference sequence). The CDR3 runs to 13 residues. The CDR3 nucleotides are TGTGCCAGCAGCTTTTCAGGGTATCAGCCCCAGCATTTT. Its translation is CASSFSGYQPQHF.

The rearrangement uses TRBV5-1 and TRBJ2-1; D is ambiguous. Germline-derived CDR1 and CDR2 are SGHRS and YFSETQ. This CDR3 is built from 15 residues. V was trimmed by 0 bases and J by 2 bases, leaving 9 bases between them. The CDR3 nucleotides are TGCGCCAGCAGCTTGGGCGACGGTCCCTACAATGAGCAGTTCTTC. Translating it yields CASSLGDGPYNEQFF.